Each of the 6 T cell receptor beta chains below was sequenced from the same sample in a study of STAT5B mutations in CD4+ large granular lymphocyte leukemia. Data came from immunoSEQ multiplex PCR; TCRdb stores just in-frame clones and leaves some out. Of approximately 24,000 clones listed, 60% to 85% were seen once; the top ten hold 0.35% to 0.45%. Sequences were obtained from CD4+ T cells from blood buffy coats. All receptors derive from a human donor in good health.

CDR3 loop: CASSDPGMWNTEAFF. The CDR3 region has the DNA TGTGCCAGTAGTGACCCTGGTATGTGGAACACTGAAGCTTTCTTT. V usage is TRBV19 and J usage is TRBJ1-1; D is uncertain. The V gene lost 5 bases and the J gene lost 1 base, with 14 bases spanning the gap. Germline V lookup: CDR1 LNHDA, CDR2 SQIVND (reference sequence). The CDR3 is 15 residues long.

This clone came up a few times. The junction and the germline gene differ at one end; a read error may be behind it. The rearrangement joins TRBV28 to TRBJ1-5; D possibly corresponds to TRBD1 (5 bases). Per germline, CDR1 MDHEN and CDR2 SYDVKM. The CDR3 length is 11 residues. In DNA, the CDR3 is TGTGCCAGCAGTTTTCGGGACTGGGCGGAATTT. Translating it yields CASSFRDWAEF.

This clone was observed once. The chain recombines TRBV9 with TRBJ2-6; D may correspond to TRBD1 or TRBD2 (5 bases each). The length of the CDR3 is 18 residues. V lost 4 bases and J 2 bases, leaving 19 bases between the germline ends. CDR1 and CDR2 (germline): SGDLS, YYNGEE. The CDR3: CASSLDGPRGAGANVLTF. The CDR3 DNA reads as TGTGCCAGCAGCCTAGACGGGCCCCGGGGCGCTGGGGCCAACGTCCTGACTTTC.

V gene TRBV6-6 combines with J gene TRBJ2-1; D unresolved. The CDR3 contains 14 residues. From germline, CDR1 is MNHNY and CDR2 SVGAGI (reference sequence). V was shortened by 7 bases and J by 7 bases, with 17 bases between the two germline ends. CDR3 sequence: CASIRQPLGNEQFF. CDR3 sequence (DNA): TGTGCCAGCATTCGGCAGCCCCTAGGGAATGAGCAGTTCTTC.

V usage is TRBV29-1 and J usage is TRBJ2-2, with 7 positions matching TRBD2. The germline gives CDR1 SQVTM, CDR2 ANQGSEA. The CDR3 is made up of 14 amino acids. The V segment lost 4 bases and the J segment 1 base; nucleotides outside the gene matches: 3. CDR3 in amino acids: CSVVWEGNTGELFF. CDR3 sequence (DNA): TGCAGCGTTGTTTGGGAGGGGAACACCGGGGAGCTGTTTTTT.

A few counts support this clone. The V call is TRBV19, the J call TRBJ2-2, with TRBD1 identical over 7 bases. Germline V gene sequence: CDR1 LNHDA, CDR2 SQIVND (reference sequence). V was pared by 7 bases and J by 6 bases, with 8 bases of the junction left unmatched. The CDR3 is 14 residues long. CDR3 in DNA: TGTGCCAGTAAAAGGCAGGGGGACGCCGGGGAGCTGTTTTTT. It encodes CASKRQGDAGELFF.